A selection of T cell receptor beta chains follows, all from one sample in a study of T-cell reconstitution after alpha-beta-depleted transplantation in children. TCRdb fed the PCR reads into MiXCR, producing one record per CDR3 protein. The sample holds approximately 120,000 distinct CDR3 sequences, about 9.5% seen once. The sample consisted of PBMCs, mostly from graft donor cells, taken 180 days after TCRalphabeta/CD19-depleted stem cell transplant. All receptors come from a girl in the first two years of life who had a stem cell transplant for combined immunodeficiency, so the T cells may come from the graft donor. Both conserved end residues are part of each CDR3. A D gene is named only where the DNA matches it firmly. Rows give clone size only sometimes, using once, few, many, or a class for an expanded clone.

j_call,d_call,cdr3_length,clone_size,v_call,cdr3_aa,cdr3_nt
TRBJ2-7,-,12,-,TRBV5-1,CASSQDSSEQYF,TGCGCCAGCAGCCAGGACTCTTCCGAGCAGTACTTC
TRBJ2-1,TRBD2,16,few,TRBV12-3/TRBV12-4,CASSLAGGGSYNEQFF,TGTGCCAGCAGTTTGGCGGGAGGAGGCTCCTACAATGAGCAGTTCTTC
TRBJ2-5,-,15,-,TRBV5-1,CASSAYLGAWETQYF,TGCGCCAGCAGCGCCTACTTGGGGGCGTGGGAGACCCAGTACTTC
TRBJ2-5,TRBD1,15,few,TRBV6-1,CASSARQGKIETQYF,TGTGCCAGCAGTGCCAGACAGGGGAAGATAGAGACCCAGTACTTC
TRBJ2-7,-,15,few,TRBV7-2,CASSLVALSSYEQYF,TGTGCCAGCAGCTTAGTGGCCTTGTCCTCCTACGAGCAGTACTTC
TRBJ2-1,TRBD1,14,few,TRBV20-1,CSARGQGAKNEQFF,TGCAGTGCTAGAGGACAGGGGGCAAAAAATGAGCAGTTCTTC
TRBJ2-4,-,13,-,TRBV12-3/TRBV12-4,CASSFGLGTDQYF,TGTGCCAGCAGTTTCGGGCTCGGGACTGATCAGTACTTC
TRBJ1-4,-,15,-,TRBV27,CASSSGVATNEKLFF,TGTGCCAGCAGTTCGGGGGTTGCAACTAATGAAAAACTGTTTTTT
TRBJ2-5,-,14,-,TRBV11-2,CASSFIGTKETQYF,TGTGCCAGCAGCTTCATCGGTACCAAAGAGACCCAGTACTTC
TRBJ2-7,-,15,-,TRBV7-6,CASSSNREGVYEQYF,TGTGCCAGCAGCTCAAACAGGGAAGGGGTCTACGAGCAGTACTTC
TRBJ2-7,-,15,few,TRBV20-1,CSAREVGAFSYEQYF,TGCAGTGCTAGAGAAGTTGGTGCTTTCTCCTACGAGCAGTACTTC
TRBJ2-6,-,14,few,TRBV12-3/TRBV12-4,CASSFQGGANVLTF,TGTGCCAGCAGTTTTCAGGGTGGGGCCAACGTCCTGACTTTC
TRBJ2-5,-,12,many,TRBV20-1,CSAGHYQETQYF,TGCAGTGCTGGACACTACCAAGAGACCCAGTACTTC
TRBJ2-7,TRBD1,16,many,TRBV7-8,CASSLAPGQASYEQYF,TGTGCCAGCAGCTTAGCCCCAGGACAGGCCTCCTACGAGCAGTACTTC
TRBJ2-7,TRBD2,14,few,TRBV7-2,CASSLRAGGAEQYF,TGTGCCAGCAGCTTAAGGGCGGGAGGAGCCGAGCAGTACTTC
TRBJ2-2,TRBD2,19,many,TRBV12-3/TRBV12-4,CASSLFGLAGGSNTGELFF,TGTGCCAGCAGTTTGTTCGGGCTAGCGGGGGGATCGAACACCGGGGAGCTGTTTTTT
TRBJ2-3,-,12,few,TRBV12-3/TRBV12-4,CASSWDGDTQYF,TGTGCCAGCAGTTGGGATGGAGATACGCAGTATTTT
TRBJ2-3,TRBD2,17,many,TRBV20-1,CSAISPLRDYLDDTQYF,TGCAGTGCTATCAGTCCGCTCCGGGACTATCTCGATGATACGCAGTATTTT
TRBJ1-1,TRBD1,16,-,TRBV7-6,CASSLAPGKGAAEAFF,TGTGCCAGCAGCTTAGCCCCGGGAAAGGGGGCCGCTGAAGCTTTCTTT
TRBJ2-1,TRBD2,15,many,TRBV6-5,CASSPKREGSNEQFF,TGTGCCAGCAGCCCGAAGCGGGAGGGCAGCAATGAGCAGTTCTTC
TRBJ1-1,-,11,many,TRBV5-1,CASSFNSEAFF,TGCGCCAGCAGCTTTAACAGTGAAGCTTTCTTT
TRBJ2-1,TRBD2,13,few,TRBV5-6,CASSLVRAGGEFF,TGTGCCAGCAGCTTGGTTCGAGCGGGAGGGGAGTTCTTC
TRBJ2-3,-,14,few,TRBV4-3,CASSQDRGLDTQYF,TGCGCCAGCAGCCAAGATAGAGGGTTGGATACGCAGTATTTT
TRBJ1-1,TRBD1,16,few,TRBV7-2,CASSRSGTGWGTEAFF,TGTGCCAGCAGCCGCTCCGGGACAGGGTGGGGCACTGAAGCTTTCTTT
TRBJ2-1,-,15,once,TRBV10-2,CASSEMGAPYNEQFF,TGCGCCAGCAGTGAGATGGGGGCCCCCTACAATGAGCAGTTCTTC
TRBJ1-2,-,14,few,TRBV20-1,CSAPHRRLLYGYTF,TGCAGTGCTCCCCACCGGAGGTTACTCTATGGCTACACCTTC
TRBJ2-3,-,14,-,TRBV20-1,CSASQSGRTDTQYF,TGCAGTGCTAGTCAAAGCGGACGCACAGATACGCAGTATTTT
TRBJ1-1,-,15,-,TRBV18,CASSPFPDGRTEAFF,TGTGCCAGCTCACCATTTCCAGATGGTCGCACTGAAGCTTTCTTT
TRBJ2-2,-,14,-,TRBV20-1,CSASGPPNTGELFF,TGCAGTGCTTCCGGGCCCCCTAACACCGGGGAGCTGTTTTTT
TRBJ2-1,-,14,few,TRBV7-7,CASSLSYGSNEQFF,TGTGCTAGCAGCTTGTCGTACGGGTCCAATGAGCAGTTCTTC
TRBJ1-2,-,14,few,TRBV28,CASSLPSGVYGYTF,TGTGCCAGCAGTTTACCGTCAGGGGTCTATGGCTACACCTTC
TRBJ2-7,-,11,many,TRBV29-1,CSVVRDYEQYF,TGCAGCGTTGTGAGGGACTACGAGCAGTACTTC
TRBJ2-2,-,15,few,TRBV4-3,CASSQELKVAGELFF,TGCGCCAGCAGCCAAGAGTTAAAGGTGGCCGGGGAGCTGTTTTTT
TRBJ2-1,TRBD2,16,-,TRBV12-3/TRBV12-4,CASSLYGLAGWDEQFF,TGTGCCAGCAGTTTATACGGCCTAGCGGGGTGGGATGAGCAGTTCTTC
TRBJ1-2,-,13,-,TRBV20-1,CSAPEPPTHGYTF,TGCAGTGCTCCAGAGCCCCCGACTCATGGCTACACCTTC
TRBJ2-1,TRBD1,14,-,TRBV4-3,CASSPGQGAYEQFF,TGCGCCAGCAGCCCCGGACAGGGGGCCTATGAGCAGTTCTTC
TRBJ1-4,-,13,many,TRBV5-6,CASSEAPLGKLFF,TGTGCCAGCAGCGAAGCCCCTTTGGGGAAACTGTTTTTT
TRBJ2-3,-,14,few,TRBV25-1,CASSPPGIADTQYF,TGTGCCAGCAGTCCCCCCGGAATCGCAGATACGCAGTATTTT
TRBJ1-2,-,14,-,TRBV6-5,CASSYHYRDIGYTF,TGTGCCAGCAGTTACCACTACAGGGACATAGGCTACACCTTC
TRBJ2-1,-,14,-,TRBV11-3,CASSLDSVGGEQFF,TGTGCCAGCAGCTTAGATTCAGTAGGGGGTGAGCAGTTCTTC
TRBJ2-6,-,17,few,TRBV28,CASSFRQPLPGANVLTF,TGTGCCAGCAGTTTTAGGCAGCCTTTACCTGGGGCCAACGTCCTGACTTTC
TRBJ2-7,-,16,-,TRBV28,CASSQPGTYLPYEQYF,TGTGCCAGCAGTCAACCCGGGACCTACCTCCCCTACGAGCAGTACTTC
TRBJ2-2,-,16,-,TRBV19,CASSILGVFQTGELFF,TGTGCCAGTAGTATATTAGGGGTCTTCCAAACCGGGGAGCTGTTTTTT
TRBJ2-2,-,14,-,TRBV29-1,CSVVGGPVTGELFF,TGCAGCGTTGTAGGCGGGCCGGTCACCGGGGAGCTGTTTTTT
TRBJ1-3,-,14,many,TRBV7-9,CASSLAGTGNTIYF,TGTGCCAGCAGCTTAGCAGGGACTGGAAACACCATATATTTT
TRBJ2-7,-,14,-,TRBV20-1,CSAPGQGIGYEQYF,TGCAGTGCTCCGGGACAAGGGATAGGATACGAGCAGTACTTC
TRBJ2-7,-,13,-,TRBV4-2,CASSPRVPYEQYF,TGTGCCAGCAGCCCCAGGGTCCCCTACGAGCAGTACTTC
TRBJ2-2,TRBD2,17,few,TRBV18,CASSRQIAGERTGELFF,TGTGCCAGCTCACGCCAAATAGCGGGAGAGAGAACCGGGGAGCTGTTTTTT
TRBJ1-2,-,15,few,TRBV20-1,CSARGYGLANYGYTF,TGCAGTGCTAGAGGATATGGCCTAGCTAACTATGGCTACACCTTC
TRBJ2-3,TRBD2,17,many,TRBV7-8,CASSLRSSGISTDTQYF,TGTGCCAGCAGCTTACGTTCTAGCGGGATAAGCACAGATACGCAGTATTTT